This entry describes one TCR beta chain. CDR1 and CDR2 (germline): SGHAT, FQNNGV. The CDR3 runs 14 residues. The V gene lost 5 bases and the J gene lost 2 bases, with 12 bases spanning the gap. The sample belongs to a study of blood T cell repertoires in COVID-19. Study details: Samples came from the United States, Italy and Spain, spanning acute and convalescent COVID-19. The cDNA or gDNA used as material had been derived from T cells, B-cell-depleted T cells, or PBMCs.

Authors' methods: Nucleated cell counts were estimated from reference gene primer amplification. The method was immunoSEQ multiplex PCR; TCRdb's version includes in-frame clones alone and lacks a portion of them. D and trimming come from the DNA, and the V and J calls and clone size come from that table. The sample records tens of thousands of clones, approximately 86% being singletons. The chain is built from TRBV11-2 and TRBJ1-1; D unclear. The sample was peripheral blood. This receptor was obtained from a man in his sixties or seventies with acute or convalescent COVID-19. The CDR3 sequence: CASSVMSTNTEAFF. CDR3 nucleotide sequence: TGTGCCAGCAGCGTTATGAGTACCAACACTGAAGCTTTCTTT. Together with reference TRBV11-2 and TRBJ1-1, the CDR3 gives the full variable domain: EAGVAQSPRYKIIEKRQSVAFWCNPISGHATLYWYQQILGQGPKLLIQFQNNGVVDDSQLPKDRFSAERLKGVDSTLKIQPAKLEDSAVYLCASSVMSTNTEAFFGQGTRLTVV.